Below are 18 T cell receptor beta chains sequenced from a single sample in a study of chemoradiotherapy in HPV16-positive cancers (dated by TCRdb to 2022 to 2024). The library was generated by the immunoSEQ multiplex PCR assay. TCRdb carries this immuneACCESS record with in-frame sequences only. Its versions omit some clonotypes, under half of them owing to an unresolved V gene in the studies checked, with the rest unexplained. Across this sample there are approximately 9,000 clones, with about 71% seen only once. 8.5% to 10% of the sample belongs to the ten largest clones. Specimen collection occurred from a patient who underwent chemoradiotherapy. Receptor source: a human donor with HPV-associated anogenital cancer.

CDR3 loop: CASSQESIRRRATEAFF. CDR3 bases: TGTGCCAGCAGCCAAGAGTCGATCCGTCGTCGTGCCACTGAAGCTTTCTTT. The chain links TRBV14 to TRBJ1-1; D unresolved. CDR1 SGHDN and CDR2 FVKESK come from the germline V gene. The V end lost 0 bases, the J end lost 4 bases, and 18 bases lay between the germline ends. The CDR3 length is 17 residues.

This chain's CDR3 is CASSLVAGPTHEQFF. For the CDR3, the DNA is TGCGCCAGCAGCTTGGTAGCGGGACCGACCCACGAGCAGTTCTTC. The rearrangement uses TRBV5-1 and TRBJ2-1; 8 nucleotides match TRBD2. This CDR3 contains 15 residues. V lost 0 bases, J lost 10 bases, and 9 bases stayed unmatched. Germline CDR1 is SGHRS and CDR2 is YFSETQ.

This sequence joins TRBV29-1 and TRBJ2-3; TRBD2 might be the D (6 bases). The V gene lost 6 bases and the J gene lost 3 bases, with 19 bases spanning the gap. In germline, CDR1 is SQVTM, CDR2 ANQGSEA. The CDR3 length is 15 residues. CDR3 nucleotide sequence: TGCAGCGTCCGAGGAGGGCCCCAGGGAACAGATACGCAGTATTTT. Protein: CSVRGGPQGTDTQYF.

The rearrangement links TRBV6-5 to TRBJ1-4; weak D call: TRBD1 (5 bases). The germline V gene has CDR1 MNHEY and CDR2 SVGAGI. The CDR3 spans 14 residues. Trimming took off 4 bases at V and 8 bases at J, with 14 bases between the two ends. This CDR3 reads CASSWGGRGEKLFF. Written as DNA, the CDR3 is TGTGCCAGCAGTTGGGGGGGAAGGGGCGAAAAACTGTTTTTT.

This clone has only a few counts. The chain has TRBV7-2 and TRBJ2-1, with a possible D match to TRBD2 (7 bases). V lost 7 bases and J 0 bases, leaving 16 bases between the germline ends. The germline V gene encodes CDR1 SGHTA and CDR2 FQGNSA. This CDR3 contains 16 residues. CDR3 DNA: TGTGCCAGCACCCGTACGGCGGGGGCCTCCTACAATGAGCAGTTCTTC. Its protein product is CASTRTAGASYNEQFF. The variable domain in full, with the rest retrieved from reference TRBV7-2 and TRBJ2-1, is GAGVSQSPSNKVTEKGKDVELRCDPISGHTALYWYRQSLGQGLEFLIYFQGNSAPDKSGLPSDRFSAERTGGSVSTLTIQRTQQEDSAVYLCASTRTAGASYNEQFFGPGTRLTVL.

V gene TRBV5-4 combines with J gene TRBJ2-3; D is unresolved. Trimming shortened V by 4 bases and J by 5 bases, and 17 bases separated the two germline ends. Per the germline V gene, CDR1 is SGHNT and CDR2 is YYREEE (reference sequence). The CDR3 extends over 15 amino acids. The CDR3 reads CASSHQSQAKDTQYF. The CDR3 DNA sequence: TGTGCCAGCAGCCATCAGAGTCAGGCGAAAGATACGCAGTATTTT.

CDR3 sequence reads: CASSPGLAGNNEQFF. CDR3 nucleotides: TGTGCCAGCAGCCCAGGACTAGCGGGAAACAATGAGCAGTTCTTC. The chain joins TRBV11-2 to TRBJ2-1, with 12 bases fitting TRBD2. V lost 5 bases to trimming and J lost 5 bases; unmatched junction nucleotides: 4. The CDR3 consists of 15 residues. CDR1 and CDR2 from the germline V gene are SGHAT and FQNNGV. Full variable domain (rest looked up from reference TRBV11-2 and TRBJ2-1): EAGVAQSPRYKIIEKRQSVAFWCNPISGHATLYWYQQILGQGPKLLIQFQNNGVVDDSQLPKDRFSAERLKGVDSTLKIQPAKLEDSAVYLCASSPGLAGNNEQFFGPGTRLTVL.

V and J are TRBV4-2 and TRBJ2-5; 7 positions agree with TRBD2. V shed 0 bases, J shed 14 bases, and the junction held 21 bases outside the gene matches. This CDR3 is 17 amino acids long. Germline V gene sequence: CDR1 LGHNA, CDR2 YNFKEQ. Written as DNA, the CDR3 is TGTGCCAGCAGCCAAGAAGGTTCCGGGAGGAGAGACCATCCCTTTTACTTC. Its translation: CASSQEGSGRRDHPFYF.

The J gene is TRBJ2-5, the V gene TRBV7-2, with TRBD2 matching 7 bases. Trimming took 3 bases from V and 3 from J; bases not matched to a gene: 1. The germline CDR1 and CDR2 sequences are SGHTA and FQGNSA. The CDR3 loop spans 13 amino acids. The CDR3 DNA sequence: TGTGCCAGCAGCTTCGCGGGGGAAGAGACCCAGTACTTC. This encodes CASSFAGEETQYF.

The chain has TRBV11-2 and TRBJ1-2; D is possibly TRBD1 (6 bases). Deletions cut 1 base from V and 0 bases from J, with 9 bases between. This CDR3 region has 15 residues. CDR1 and CDR2 from the germline V gene are SGHAT and FQNNGV. The CDR3 DNA sequence: TGTGCCAGCAGCTTAGCCGGGGACACTAACTATGGCTACACCTTC. This translates into CASSLAGDTNYGYTF.

The CDR3 DNA is TGCGCCAGCAGCCGAGGCGACTACGAGCAGTACTTC. This codes for CASSRGDYEQYF. The chain uses TRBV4-1 and TRBJ2-7, with D unclear. The CDR3 sequence is 12 residues long. V was pared by 4 bases and J by 3 bases, with 7 bases between. The V gene's germline CDR1 is MGHRA and CDR2 YSYEKL.

To note about this clone: One junction end does not reproduce the germline sequence, and a read error may be involved. V usage is TRBV9 and J usage is TRBJ1-2, with TRBD1 as a possible D gene (6 bases). This CDR3 has 12 amino acids. The germline CDR1 and CDR2 sequences are SGDLS and YYNGEE. CDR3 bases: TGTGCCAGCAGCCCCAATCGGGGGGCGAGGTCCTTC. This encodes CASSPNRGARSF.

CDR3 bases: TGTGCCAGCAGCTTAGTTGGGCGATCCTACGAGCAGTACTTC. Translation gives CASSLVGRSYEQYF. The V and J genes are TRBV11-2 and TRBJ2-7; D is unresolved. V lost 1 base and J lost 1, with 8 bases in between. Per germline, CDR1 SGHAT and CDR2 FQNNGV. CDR3 length: 14 amino acids.

CDR3 coding DNA: TGTGCCAGCAGCTTGGTGGAACAGAGGTACGAGCAGTACTTC. It yields the protein CASSLVEQRYEQYF. The chain joins TRBV5-6 to TRBJ2-7, with D hard to call. This CDR3 region has 14 residues. The ends were cut back, 0 bases at V and 4 bases at J, with 11 bases in the middle. Germline V gene sequence: CDR1 SGHDT, CDR2 YYEEEE.

The chain joins TRBV5-4 to TRBJ2-5; no firm D call. CDR3 length: 12 residues. V shed 4 bases and J shed 1 base, with 5 bases lying between them. Germline assignment: CDR1 SGHNT and CDR2 YYREEE (reference sequence). The CDR3 loop reads CASSKGQETQYF. CDR3 coding DNA: TGTGCCAGCAGCAAGGGCCAAGAGACCCAGTACTTC.

The V and J genes are TRBV5-1 and TRBJ1-2; 7 positions match TRBD1. After removal of 2 bases from V and 4 bases from J, the junction contained 17 bases not matched to a gene. The CDR3 extends over 18 amino acids. Germline CDR1 is SGHRS and CDR2 is YFSETQ. The CDR3: CASSLSRTGANRFYGYTF. The CDR3 coding sequence is TGCGCCAGCAGCTTATCTCGCACAGGGGCAAACCGATTCTATGGCTACACCTTC. The whole variable domain, remainder taken from reference TRBV5-1 and TRBJ1-2, is KAGVTQTPRYLIKTRGQQVTLSCSPISGHRSVSWYQQTPGQGLQFLFEYFSETQRNKGNFPGRFSGRQFSNSRSEMNVSTLELGDSALYLCASSLSRTGANRFYGYTFGSGTRLTVV.

This chain joins TRBV7-9 and TRBJ1-1; D gene uncertain. This CDR3 region has 15 residues. Germline assignment: CDR1 SEHNR and CDR2 FQNEAQ (reference sequence). V was clipped by 1 base and J by 0 bases, with 9 bases between them. CDR3 sequence: CASSLVQFMNTEAFF. The CDR3, as DNA: TGTGCCAGCAGCTTAGTCCAGTTCATGAACACTGAAGCTTTCTTT. Full variable domain (remainder filled in from reference TRBV7-9 and TRBJ1-1): DTGVSQNPRHKITKRGQNVTFRCDPISEHNRLYWYRQTLGQGPEFLTYFQNEAQLEKSRLLSDRFSAERPKGSFSTLEIQRTEQGDSAMYLCASSLVQFMNTEAFFGQGTRLTVV.

The V and J genes are TRBV30 and TRBJ1-4; TRBD1 is a possible D gene (5 bases). Germline loops: CDR1 GTSNPN, CDR2 SVGIG (reference sequence). The CDR3 spans 14 residues. V was clipped by 7 bases and J by 0 bases, with 12 bases between them. The CDR3 DNA follows: TGTGCCTCGGACTACAGGCCAACTAATGAAAAACTGTTTTTT. Its translation: CASDYRPTNEKLFF.